The 11 T cell receptor beta chains presented below share a single source sample, sequenced in a study of response to subunit inactivated influenza vaccine. TCRdb used MiXCR to reprocess the RT-PCR reads, holding one entry per CDR3 protein. The sample yields roughly 760,000 distinct CDR3 sequences, 21% seen once. The source was PBMCs from blood, collected 5 days after vaccination. These receptors were taken from a man between 50 and 59 years old who received an inactivated influenza vaccine.

The table lists this clonotype with a few counts. The V call is TRBV20-1, the J call TRBJ2-5, with 11 positions matching TRBD2. The J segment lost 4 bases and the V segment lost 5 bases, leaving 6 bases of the junction unmatched. The germline V gene has CDR1 DFQATT and CDR2 SNEGSKA (reference sequence). The CDR3 totals 14 residues. The CDR3 coding sequence is TGCAGTGCTTTTCAGACTAGCGGGGTAGAGACCCAGTACTTC. Translating gives CSAFQTSGVETQYF.

The gene calls are TRBV6-1 and TRBJ2-1; 15 bases align to TRBD2. V shed 6 bases, J shed 6 bases, and the junction held 6 bases outside the gene matches. CDR1 MNHNS and CDR2 SASEGT come from the germline V gene. This CDR3 is 16 amino acids long. CDR3 bases: TGTGCCAGCAGCGGACTAGCGGGAGGGTCTGGCAATGAGCAGTTCTTC. It is translated as CASSGLAGGSGNEQFF.

The table lists this clonotype with a few counts. The genes are TRBV11-2 and TRBJ2-1; D gene uncertain. The CDR3 totals 17 residues. Trimming pared 0 bases from V and 4 bases from J, leaving 16 bases between. Germline V CDR1 and CDR2: SGHAT, FQNNGV. This CDR3 is CASSLDSPRTAYNEQFF. The CDR3 coding sequence is TGTGCCAGCAGCTTAGATTCCCCCCGGACGGCATACAATGAGCAGTTCTTC.

This clonotype was found a few times. V gene TRBV15 combines with J gene TRBJ2-3; 7 bases fit TRBD1. The CDR3 sequence is 13 residues long. V trimming: 5 bases; J trimming: 4 bases; junction bases outside the gene matches: 3. Germline V gives CDR1 LNHNV, CDR2 YYDKDF (reference sequence). In DNA form, the CDR3 reads TGTGCCACCAGCCGACAGGGCCCAGATACGCAGTATTTT. This encodes CATSRQGPDTQYF.

This clonotype was seen a few times. The rearrangement links TRBV3-1 to TRBJ2-4, with TRBD1 identical over 9 bases. V was clipped by 4 bases and J by 6 bases; unmatched bases: 1. This CDR3 spans 13 amino acids. Germline values: CDR1 LGHDT, CDR2 YNNKEL (reference sequence). The CDR3 spells CASSPGQGNIQYF. Written as DNA, the CDR3 is TGTGCCAGCAGCCCGGGACAGGGAAACATTCAGTACTTC.

This sequence joins TRBV4-3 and TRBJ2-4, with D possibly matching TRBD1 (5 bases). In germline, CDR1 is LGHNA, CDR2 YSLEER. This CDR3 region has 15 residues. Deletions cut 0 bases from V and 7 bases from J, with 13 bases between. CDR3 protein: CASSQDFQPGNIQYF. CDR3 bases: TGCGCCAGCAGCCAAGATTTCCAGCCAGGGAACATTCAGTACTTC.

The chain carries TRBV20-1 and TRBJ2-1; TRBD2 agrees at 8 bases. The CDR3 loop spans 13 amino acids. From germline, CDR1 is DFQATT and CDR2 SNEGSKA (reference sequence). V shed 3 bases and J 4 bases; nucleotides not matched to a gene: 2. CDR3 loop: CSARTSAYNEQFF. CDR3 nucleotide sequence: TGCAGTGCTAGGACTAGCGCGTACAATGAGCAGTTCTTC.

This clonotype occurred a few times. V usage is TRBV9 and J usage is TRBJ2-7, with D perhaps matching TRBD1 or TRBD2 (5 bases each). The ends were cut back, 3 bases at V and 2 bases at J, with 12 bases in the middle. CDR3 length: 14 residues. Germline values: CDR1 SGDLS, CDR2 YYNGEE. The CDR3 protein is CASSGGTSTYEQYF. The CDR3 nucleotides read TGTGCCAGCAGCGGAGGGACCTCGACCTACGAGCAGTACTTC.

This clonotype was counted between two and nine times. In DNA form, the CDR3 reads TGTGCCAGCAGTTTCCGGGACAGGGGGAAGGAGACCCAGTACTTC. This codes for CASSFRDRGKETQYF. The rearrangement uses TRBV6-5 and TRBJ2-5; 11 positions match TRBD1. V shed 4 bases, J shed 5 bases, and the junction held 6 bases outside the gene matches. Germline CDR1 is MNHEY and CDR2 is SVGAGI. The CDR3 consists of 15 residues.

Only a few counts were recorded for this clonotype. The chain is built from TRBV7-2 and TRBJ2-1; possibly TRBD1 or TRBD2 for D (5 bases each). The ends were cut back, 1 base at V and 6 bases at J, with 13 bases in the middle. The CDR3 contains 15 residues. CDR1 SGHTA and CDR2 FQGNSA come from the germline V gene. The CDR3 region has the DNA TGTGCCAGCAGCTTAGAGGGACGGCTAGCCAATGAGCAGTTCTTC. As protein: CASSLEGRLANEQFF.

The chain is built from TRBV30 and TRBJ2-5; 8 nucleotides line up with TRBD1. This CDR3 contains 12 residues. CDR1 is GTSNPN and CDR2 is SVGIG in the germline V gene (reference sequence). The J segment lost 2 bases and the V segment lost 7 bases, leaving 3 bases of the junction unmatched. In nucleotides, the CDR3 is TGTGCCTATGGGACAGGTCAAGAGACCCAGTACTTC. Protein: CAYGTGQETQYF.